This T cell receptor (beta chain) was sequenced for a study of OX40 agonist ivuxolimab in advanced cancers. Study details: Dose-escalation patients' cancers were hepatocellular carcinoma, melanoma, renal cell or head and neck cancer.

TCRdb's table, derived via immunoSEQ multiplex PCR, lists solely in-frame clones and lacks some. This table has tens of thousands of clones, about 83% appearing once. Blood got drawn at baseline, again on cycle 4 day 1, and then on cycle 7 day 1. Material: CD4+ or CD8+ T cells sorted from blood, obtained in a trial of the OX40 agonist ivuxolimab. The source is an adult with an advanced solid tumor such as melanoma, head and neck, liver or kidney cancer.

The CDR3 loop is CASSKGTEMNTEAFF. CDR3 in DNA: TGTGCCAGCAGCAAAGGGACAGAGATGAACACTGAAGCTTTCTTT. The chain has TRBV6-6 and TRBJ1-1, with 7 bases fitting TRBD1. This CDR3 spans 15 amino acids. With 6 bases clipped from V and 0 bases from J, the junction kept 7 bases outside the gene matches. Per the germline V gene, CDR1 is MNHNY and CDR2 is SVGAGI (reference sequence).